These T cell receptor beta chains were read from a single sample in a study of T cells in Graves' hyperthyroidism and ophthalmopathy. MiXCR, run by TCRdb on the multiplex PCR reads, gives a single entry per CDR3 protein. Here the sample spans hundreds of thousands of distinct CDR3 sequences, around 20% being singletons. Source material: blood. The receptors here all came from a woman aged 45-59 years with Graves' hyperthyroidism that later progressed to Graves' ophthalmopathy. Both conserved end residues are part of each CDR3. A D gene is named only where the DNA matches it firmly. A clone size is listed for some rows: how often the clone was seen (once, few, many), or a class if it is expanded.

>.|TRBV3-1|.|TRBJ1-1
CASSPTEFRAGNTEAFF
TGTGCCAGCAGCCCAACTGAATTTCGGGCCGGGAACACTGAAGCTTTCTTT
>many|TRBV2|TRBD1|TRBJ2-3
CASRTGQNTDTQYF
TGTGCCAGCAGGACGGGACAGAACACAGATACGCAGTATTTT
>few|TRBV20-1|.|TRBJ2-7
CSARGRGTRSYEQYF
TGCAGTGCTAGAGGCCGGGGGACGAGGTCCTACGAGCAGTACTTC
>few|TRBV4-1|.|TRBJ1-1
CASSPPARDTEAFF
TGCGCCAGCAGCCCCCCCGCCAGGGACACTGAAGCTTTCTTT
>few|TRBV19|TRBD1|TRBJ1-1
CASSRDRGIVMNTEAFF
TGTGCCAGTAGCAGGGACAGGGGGATTGTAATGAACACTGAAGCTTTCTTT
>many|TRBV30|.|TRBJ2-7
CAWGDNYEQYF
TGTGCCTGGGGGGACAACTACGAGCAGTACTTC
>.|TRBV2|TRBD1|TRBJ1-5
CASRSTGGLSNQPQHF
TGTGCCAGCAGGTCGACAGGGGGTCTTAGCAATCAGCCCCAGCATTTT
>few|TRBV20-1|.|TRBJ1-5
CSARERRGWVPQHF
TGCAGTGCTAGAGAAAGGAGAGGGTGGGTGCCCCAGCATTTT
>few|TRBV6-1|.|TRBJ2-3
CASSRTLATDTQYF
TGTGCCAGCAGTAGGACACTGGCCACAGATACGCAGTATTTT
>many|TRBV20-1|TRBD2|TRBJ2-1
CSAEGTSGRRSYNEQFF
TGCAGTGCGGAAGGGACTAGCGGGCGCCGCTCCTACAATGAGCAGTTCTTC
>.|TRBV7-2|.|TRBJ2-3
CASNRDQRYTQYF
TGTGCCAGCAACCGCGATCAACGTTATACGCAGTATTTT
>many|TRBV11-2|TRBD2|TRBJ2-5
CASSPRPSGGYETQYF
TGTGCCAGCAGCCCGCGTCCTAGCGGGGGGTATGAGACCCAGTACTTC
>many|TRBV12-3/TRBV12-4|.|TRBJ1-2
CASSGQYGYTF
TGTGCCAGCAGTGGCCAGTATGGCTACACCTTC